The entry below gives a single T cell receptor (beta chain) sequence along with its context. No cognate antigen has been identified for it. Relative to the germline gene, one junction end is altered; a read error may explain this. The data belong to a study of tumor-infiltrating lymphocytes in primary liver carcinoma (dated by TCRdb to the late 2010s). About the study as a whole: Between late 2015 and early 2016, about five patients in China with histopathologically diagnosed primary liver carcinoma had surgical resection. Hepatocellular carcinoma (four) or combined HCC and intrahepatic cholangiocarcinoma (one) was present in the five patients, who were three men and two women aged 30 to 69 years. Tumors of the five patients were stage T1-T3 N0M0 with maximum diameters of roughly 4.2 to 10 cm. Each sample produced about 3.5 to 8 million productive TCRbeta reads, and read depth showed no significant difference between tissue types. For each liver tumor, the study sampled five regions along with adjacent normal tissue and blood, and applied TCRbeta repertoire sequencing, expression microarrays and whole-exome sequencing. TCRbeta repertoire sequencing covered roughly 35 specimens from 5 patients: 25 or so tumor regions, 5 adjacent noncancerous liver tissues and 5 peripheral blood samples. Technical replicate repertoires showed high reproducibility, with mean shared-clone rates roughly 0.89 and correlation coefficients above 0.95.

Summary of the overall study and its limitations: Only the TCR beta chain was sequenced, which likely underestimates true repertoire diversity because unpaired alpha chains were not captured. A significantly larger repertoire fraction was made up by the top 250 clones in tumors than in blood (p = 0.039). With just a handful of patients in the study, the authors point out that the findings should be validated in a larger study. Because the samples were bulk and unsorted, CD4+ and CD8+ T cell repertoires could not be compared. Pairs of tumor regions showed greater repertoire overlap (mean about 36%) than tumor-adjacent pairs (roughly 17%) or tumor-blood pairs (approximately 15%), which is consistent with antigen-driven expansion.

Using a constant-region primer and ProtoScript II reverse transcriptase, TCRbeta-specific cDNA was reverse-transcribed from around 500 ng total RNA. Construction of the TCRbeta libraries relied on three nested rounds of multiplex PCR, following a slightly modified ARM-PCR procedure. Sample barcodes and Illumina adapters were added in a final 25-cycle PCR using Deep VentR polymerase. Amplicons of 200-500 bp were gel-purified with a QIAquick gel extraction kit before sequencing. TCRbeta amplicons were sequenced on an Illumina HiSeq 2500 with 250-bp paired-end reads. As for the original processing: Quality trimming of reads was performed with Trimmomatic v0.33, and paired reads were merged with FLASH v1.2.11 so that full CDR3 sequences could be recovered. MiGEC v1.2.1b assigned V, D and J germline segments to the rearranged TCRbeta sequences. Clonotype statistics and Shannon-Wiener diversity indices were calculated with VDJtools v1.0.0. Except for diversity analysis, only the 250 most abundant clonotypes of each sample were used in subsequent analyses to reduce sampling bias. The raw public reads went through TCRdb reprocessing: fastp at Q25, MiXCR clone calling, in-frame beta chains kept. Every CDR3 protein is listed once, alongside the most common genes and DNA of its rows. For this entry, the V and J calls and clone size follow TCRdb and not the study's own pipeline. Here the sample has 300,000 to 400,000 distinct CDR3 sequences; about two thirds occur a single time. The top ten constitute roughly 6.5% of the sample.

Blood RNA was extracted from unsorted whole blood with TRIzol reagent; germline DNA came from the DNeasy Blood & Tissue kit. Chronic HBV infection was present in the patients, and the patients were treatment-naive at sampling. Before surgery, four milliliters of peripheral blood were collected into K2EDTA tubes. Material: peripheral blood. The TCR comes from a man aged 40-50 years with primary liver carcinoma and hepatitis B virus infection.

The base sequence is TGCGCCAGCGGCCAGGGACTAGCGGGAATTCGCACGTCCTACGAGCAGTACTTC. It specifies CASGQGLAGIRTSYEQYF. The V and J genes are TRBV4-1 and TRBJ2-7; TRBD2 matches 13 bases in the middle. Including cysteine and phenylalanine, the CDR3 has 18 amino acids. The entry retains the CDR3 DNA only, 54 bases that are in frame from base 1. The germline V gene sets CDR1 to MGHRA and CDR2 to YSYEKL.